This TCR beta chain comes out of a study of cytomegalovirus exposure and HLA in healthy donors. Germline V gives CDR1 SGHRS, CDR2 YFSETQ. CDR3 length: 14 amino acids. V was trimmed by 5 bases and J by 1 base, leaving 9 bases between them. 60 Vbeta and 13 Jbeta primers were used in PCR. Using immunoSEQ multiplex PCR, the repertoire was profiled, and TCRdb retains in-frame clones only, with some absent. The sample lists roughly 200,000 clones, around 80% seen once, with about 3% in the top ten. Broader study findings: Reports described diagnosis of cytomegalovirus status by the classifier as highly specific and sensitive.

With respect to this clone: Antigen: not known.

Material for sequencing was PBMCs. The V gene is TRBV5-1, the J gene TRBJ2-2; D gene unclear. The origin of this receptor is a man between 25 and 39 years old in good health and CMV-seronegative. The CDR3 sequence is CASSRVMNTGELFF. In DNA, the CDR3 is TGCGCCAGCAGTCGGGTAATGAACACCGGGGAGCTGTTTTTT.